The 17 T cell receptor beta chains below were found in one sample sequenced in a study of graft-versus-host responses after intestinal transplantation. Assay: immunoSEQ multiplex PCR; the TCRdb copy retains only in-frame clones and omits some. The table includes tens of thousands of clones, 30% to 40% detected once. Co-plated with roughly 200,000 CFSE-labeled responder cells were roughly 200,000 irradiated, violet-dye-labeled stimulator cells. Sequenced material: alloreactive CD8+ T cells from a mixed lymphocyte reaction culture, taken before intestinal transplant. The sample's subset: CFSE-low proliferating T cells sorted from roughly six-day pre-transplant mixed lymphocyte reaction (GvH or HvG direction). The receptor set was obtained from a human patient who received an intestinal transplant.

In its sample, this clone was seen once. The chain uses TRBV15 and TRBJ2-1, with TRBD2 matching over 9 bases. V dropped 6 bases and J dropped 8; count of bases not matched to a gene: 8. Germline V gene sequence: CDR1 LNHNV, CDR2 YYDKDF (reference sequence). The CDR3 has 14 residues. The CDR3 nucleotides read TGTGCCACCAGTCTGCTAGCGGGAAGCTATGAGCAGTTCTTC. Translation: CATSLLAGSYEQFF.

This clone has more than one count but fewer than ten. The chain recombines TRBV6-5 with TRBJ1-5; TRBD1 is a possible D gene (6 bases). The germline V and J ends were trimmed by 4 bases and 6 bases, with 13 bases remaining between them. The CDR3 loop spans 14 amino acids. Germline assignment: CDR1 MNHEY and CDR2 SVGAGI. The CDR3 DNA sequence: TGTGCCAGCAGTTCACAGGGTTGGGGTCAGCCCCAGCATTTT. Translated, it gives CASSSQGWGQPQHF.

This chain uses TRBV9 with TRBJ2-7; D might be TRBD2 (5 bases). This CDR3 region has 15 residues. Trimming shortened V by 4 bases and J by 0 bases, and 14 bases separated the two germline ends. Germline CDR1 and CDR2: SGDLS and YYNGEE. The CDR3 region has the DNA TGTGCCAGCAGCCCTCCGGGTGGGAGCTCCTACGAGCAGTACTTC. It specifies CASSPPGGSSYEQYF.

The chain is built from TRBV7-6 and TRBJ2-3; 13 positions agree with TRBD2. The junction had 13 bases not matched to a gene; V was cut back by 5 bases and J by 2 bases. CDR3 size: 19 residues. Germline assignment: CDR1 SGHVS and CDR2 FNYEAQ. DNA for the CDR3: TGTGCCAGCAGCGACCCTCCGGGACTAGCGGGAAGGACCACAGATACGCAGTATTTT. Translation: CASSDPPGLAGRTTDTQYF.

The V and J genes are TRBV10-3 and TRBJ2-7; D is unresolved. CDR1 is ENHRY, CDR2 SYGVKD, per germline. Trimming left V 3 bases short and J 3 bases short, with 9 bases between. This CDR3 region has 13 residues. CDR3 region: CAISEVHYYEQYF. As DNA, the CDR3 is TGTGCCATCAGTGAAGTCCATTACTACGAGCAGTACTTC.

This rearrangement joins TRBV10-2 to TRBJ2-3, with 8 bases lining up with TRBD2. The CDR3 totals 15 residues. V lost 10 bases, J lost 1 base, and 10 bases stayed unmatched. The germline V gene has CDR1 WSHSY and CDR2 SAAADI. CDR3 sequence reads: CATTRGGPGTDTQYF. DNA for the CDR3: TGCGCCACCACACGCGGGGGGCCGGGCACAGATACGCAGTATTTT.

The rearrangement uses TRBV27 and TRBJ2-7; TRBD2 matches 8 bases. Germline trimming cut 2 bases from V and 4 bases from J; bases unmatched to any gene: 1. This CDR3 spans 13 amino acids. The V gene's germline CDR1 is MNHEY and CDR2 SMNVEV (reference sequence). The CDR3 sequence is CASSLAGGYEQYF. The CDR3 DNA is TGTGCCAGCAGTTTAGCGGGGGGTTACGAGCAGTACTTC.

By frequency in the sample, this clone is medium-sized. This chain uses TRBV5-6 with TRBJ2-7, with D tentatively TRBD1 (6 bases). The germline gives CDR1 SGHDT, CDR2 YYEEEE. The CDR3 covers 14 residues. Trimming left V 3 bases short and J 2 bases short, with 12 bases between. The CDR3 nucleotides are TGTGCCAGCAGCTCGCCGGACAGAACCTACGAGCAGTACTTC. It translates to CASSSPDRTYEQYF.

The rearrangement joins TRBV7-6 to TRBJ2-3, with a possible D match to TRBD2 (5 bases). The CDR3 consists of 14 residues. With 2 bases removed from V and 4 bases from J, the gap between germline ends came to 10 bases. Germline CDR1 is SGHVS and CDR2 is FNYEAQ. The CDR3 is CASSLIGGSDTQYF. The DNA of the CDR3 is TGTGCCAGCAGCTTAATAGGAGGATCAGATACGCAGTATTTT.

V and J are TRBV4-1 and TRBJ2-7, with a weak D call TRBD2 (6 bases). Germline V CDR1 and CDR2: MGHRA, YSYEKL. This CDR3 spans 16 amino acids. Trimming removed 0 bases at V and 3 bases at J, with 15 bases between. The CDR3 reads CASSQDGSGGGYEQYF. The CDR3 DNA is TGCGCCAGCAGCCAAGATGGGAGTGGGGGAGGCTACGAGCAGTACTTC.

The V call is TRBV5-4, the J call TRBJ2-7, with TRBD1 matching 8 bases. V dropped 4 bases and J dropped 3; count of bases not matched to a gene: 6. Per the germline V gene, CDR1 is SGHNT and CDR2 is YYREEE (reference sequence). The CDR3 is 14 residues long. The CDR3 region has the DNA TGTGCCAGCAGCCCCGGGACAGGATTCTACGAGCAGTACTTC. It translates to CASSPGTGFYEQYF. The whole variable domain, filled in from reference TRBV5-4 and TRBJ2-7, reads ETGVTQSPTHLIKTRGQQVTLRCSSQSGHNTVSWYQQALGQGPQFIFQYYREEENGRGNFPPRFSGLQFPNYSSELNVNALELDDSALYLCASSPGTGFYEQYFGPGTRLTVT.

V and J are TRBV7-9 and TRBJ1-1; D is unresolved. This CDR3 contains 12 residues. Trimming took off 6 bases at V and 0 bases at J, with 5 bases between the two ends. Germline CDR1 SEHNR, CDR2 FQNEAQ (reference sequence). This chain's CDR3 is CASRLMNTEAFF. CDR3 nucleotides: TGTGCCAGCAGGCTTATGAACACTGAAGCTTTCTTT.

Only a few counts were recorded for this clone. This chain uses TRBV4-3 with TRBJ2-6; D perhaps matches TRBD2 (6 bases). In germline, CDR1 is LGHNA, CDR2 YSLEER. The CDR3 sequence is 14 residues long. Trimming shortened V by 4 bases and J by 3 bases, and 7 bases separated the two germline ends. The CDR3 loop reads CASSPGVGANVLTF. CDR3 DNA: TGCGCCAGCAGCCCGGGGGTTGGGGCCAACGTCCTGACTTTC.

This clone is termed medium-sized. The chain employs TRBV4-1 and TRBJ1-5, with D hard to call. Trimming pared 1 base from V and 3 bases from J, leaving 10 bases between. The CDR3 contains 15 residues. Germline lookup yields CDR1 MGHRA and CDR2 YSYEKL. CDR3 region: CASSQVQANNQPQHF. In DNA, the CDR3 is TGCGCCAGCAGCCAAGTGCAGGCGAACAATCAGCCCCAGCATTTT.

As to this clone: Relative to the germline gene, one junction end is altered; a read error may explain this. The chain is built from TRBV4-1 and TRBJ2-3; TRBD2 matches at 7 bases. Germline CDR1 and CDR2: MGHRA and YSYEKL. CDR3 length: 16 residues. Here the CDR3 DNA reads TGTGCCAGCAGCCAGCAAGCGGGGAGGCTATCAGATACGCAGTATTTT. It specifies CASSQQAGRLSDTQYF.

The chain links TRBV6-1 to TRBJ2-2; D not certain. Trimming removed 2 bases at V and 4 bases at J, with 5 bases between. Looked up from germline, CDR1 is MNHNS and CDR2 is SASEGT. The length of the CDR3 is 13 residues. The CDR3 coding sequence is TGTGCCAGCAGTGAATTAGGCACCGGGGAGCTGTTTTTT. Translation gives CASSELGTGELFF.

This sequence joins TRBV9 and TRBJ2-2; no clear D gene. Trimming took 0 bases from V and 7 from J, leaving 4 bases between them. The CDR3 runs 12 residues. Germline loops: CDR1 SGDLS, CDR2 YYNGEE. The CDR3 DNA follows: TGTGCCAGCAGCGTAGCTGGCGGGGAGCTGTTTTTT. Protein sequence: CASSVAGGELFF.